These 6 T cell receptor beta chains came from one sample sequenced in a study of cytomegalovirus exposure and HLA in healthy donors. With 60 Vbeta and 13 Jbeta primers, the PCR was carried out. Libraries were prepared by immunoSEQ multiplex PCR; TCRdb keeps only in-frame clonotypes and omits some of them. Of approximately 180,000 clones in the sample, 77% were seen once. Sequences were obtained from PBMCs. The receptors come from a woman aged 25-40 years in good health and CMV-seropositive.

The chain uses TRBV2 and TRBJ1-1; 7 positions match TRBD1. Germline loops: CDR1 SNHLY, CDR2 FYNNEI. The CDR3 has 13 residues. With V trimmed by 8 bases and J by 3 bases, 6 bases remained unmatched. The CDR3 bases are TGTGCCAGCTTGGACAGGACTTACACTGAAGCTTTCTTT. Its protein product is CASLDRTYTEAFF.

Only a few counts were recorded for this clone. The chain couples TRBV6-1 to TRBJ2-7; tentatively, D is TRBD1 (6 bases). CDR3 length equals 14 residues. Germline CDR1 MNHNS, CDR2 SASEGT. Trimming stripped 5 bases from V and 7 bases from J, with 18 bases between. Here the CDR3 reads CASSRRTDSGEQYF. Written as DNA, the CDR3 is TGTGCCAGCAGTCGTCGGACAGATTCGGGGGAGCAGTACTTC.

The rearrangement uses TRBV7-8 and TRBJ1-1, with 8 bases fitting TRBD1. The trim removed 5 bases at V and 8 bases at J, leaving 16 bases unmatched. CDR1 and CDR2 (germline): SGHVS, FQNEAQ. The CDR3 loop spans 16 amino acids. For the CDR3, the DNA is TGTGCCAGCAGCCGTCGGGTCGGATCGGGGACAGGAGAAGCTTTCTTT. Its protein is CASSRRVGSGTGEAFF.

The chain employs TRBV14 and TRBJ1-5; D uncertain. The V end lost 4 bases, the J end lost 4 bases, and 8 bases lay between the germline ends. Per the germline V gene, CDR1 is SGHDN and CDR2 is FVKESK. The CDR3 sequence is 13 residues long. The CDR3 DNA reads TGTGCCAGCAGCCCCTTCCCTAATCAGCCCCAGCATTTT. Protein: CASSPFPNQPQHF.

This chain links TRBV7-2 with TRBJ1-4; 8 nucleotides align to TRBD1. Germline CDR1 is SGHTA and CDR2 is FQGNSA. J gave up 5 bases and V 4 bases, and 6 bases lay outside the gene matches. The CDR3 runs 15 residues. CDR3 bases: TGTGCCAGCAGCTCGCAGACAGGGGCGAATGAAAAACTGTTTTTT. It specifies CASSSQTGANEKLFF.

The sample holds one count of this clone. V usage is TRBV25-1 and J usage is TRBJ2-1; a possible D gene is TRBD1 (6 bases). This CDR3 has 15 amino acids. The germline V gene encodes CDR1 MGHDK and CDR2 SYGVNS. V shed 3 bases and J shed 9 bases, with 18 bases lying between them. The CDR3 region is CASSDEQGGHSEQFF. The CDR3 region has the DNA TGTGCCAGCAGTGATGAACAGGGCGGTCACAGTGAGCAGTTCTTC.